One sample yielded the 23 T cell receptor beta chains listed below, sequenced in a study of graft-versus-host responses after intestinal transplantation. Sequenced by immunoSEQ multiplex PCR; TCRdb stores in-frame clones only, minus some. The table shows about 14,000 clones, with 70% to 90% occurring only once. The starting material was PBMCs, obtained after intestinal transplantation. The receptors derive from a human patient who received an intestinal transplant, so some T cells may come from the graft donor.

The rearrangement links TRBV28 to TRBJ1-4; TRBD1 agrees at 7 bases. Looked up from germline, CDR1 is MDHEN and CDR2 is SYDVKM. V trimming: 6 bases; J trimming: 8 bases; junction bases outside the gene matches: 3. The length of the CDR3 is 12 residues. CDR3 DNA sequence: TGTGCCAGCAGGGGACAGAAAGAAAAACTGTTTTTT. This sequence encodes CASRGQKEKLFF.

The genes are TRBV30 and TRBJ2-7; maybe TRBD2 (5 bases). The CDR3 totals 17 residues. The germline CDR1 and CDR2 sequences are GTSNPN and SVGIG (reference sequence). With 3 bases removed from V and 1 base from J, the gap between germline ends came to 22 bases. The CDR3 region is CAWRGGGGLPISYEQYF. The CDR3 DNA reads TGTGCCTGGAGGGGCGGAGGCGGTCTACCTATTTCCTACGAGCAGTACTTC.

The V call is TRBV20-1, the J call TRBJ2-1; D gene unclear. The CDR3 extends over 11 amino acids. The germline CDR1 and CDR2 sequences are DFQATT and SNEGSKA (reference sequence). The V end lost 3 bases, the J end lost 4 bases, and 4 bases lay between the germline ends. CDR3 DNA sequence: TGCAGTGCTAGGGGATACAATGAGCAGTTCTTC. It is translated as CSARGYNEQFF.

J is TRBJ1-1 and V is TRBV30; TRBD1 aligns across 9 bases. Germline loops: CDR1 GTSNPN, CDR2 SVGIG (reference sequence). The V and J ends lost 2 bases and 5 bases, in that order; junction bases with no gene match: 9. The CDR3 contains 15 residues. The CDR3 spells CAWSPRDRVRTEAFF. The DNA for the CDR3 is TGTGCCTGGAGTCCTCGGGACAGGGTAAGAACTGAAGCTTTCTTT.

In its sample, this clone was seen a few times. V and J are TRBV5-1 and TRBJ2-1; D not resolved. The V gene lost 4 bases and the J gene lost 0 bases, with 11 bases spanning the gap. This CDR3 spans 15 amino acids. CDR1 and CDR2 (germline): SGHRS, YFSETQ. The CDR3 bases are TGCGCCAGCAGCGCGGATGGGGACTCCTACAATGAGCAGTTCTTC. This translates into CASSADGDSYNEQFF.

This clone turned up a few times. The CDR3 here is CASSDSLAGYNEQFF. The CDR3 nucleotides read TGTGCCAGCAGTGACTCACTAGCGGGCTACAATGAGCAGTTCTTC. The V gene is TRBV6-4, the J gene TRBJ2-1; 9 nucleotides line up with TRBD2. CDR1 and CDR2 (germline): MRHNA, SNTAGT. The CDR3 is made up of 15 amino acids. Trimming cost V 0 bases and J 3 bases; bases outside gene matches: 0.

CDR3 DNA sequence: TGTGCCAGCAGTTTTGGGGCGGGAGGCAACGAGCAGTACTTC. The encoded protein is CASSFGAGGNEQYF. The chain links TRBV27 to TRBJ2-7; 8 bases align to TRBD2. The CDR3 loop spans 14 amino acids. Trimming cost V 3 bases and J 5 bases; bases outside gene matches: 6. Looked up from germline, CDR1 is MNHEY and CDR2 is SMNVEV (reference sequence).

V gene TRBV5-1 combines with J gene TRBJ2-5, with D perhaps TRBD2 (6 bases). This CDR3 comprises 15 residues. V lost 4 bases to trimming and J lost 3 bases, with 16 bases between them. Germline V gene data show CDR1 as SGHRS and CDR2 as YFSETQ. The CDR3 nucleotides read TGCGCCAGCAGCACGACCCCCGGCGGGGAAGAGACCCAGTACTTC. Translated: CASSTTPGGEETQYF.

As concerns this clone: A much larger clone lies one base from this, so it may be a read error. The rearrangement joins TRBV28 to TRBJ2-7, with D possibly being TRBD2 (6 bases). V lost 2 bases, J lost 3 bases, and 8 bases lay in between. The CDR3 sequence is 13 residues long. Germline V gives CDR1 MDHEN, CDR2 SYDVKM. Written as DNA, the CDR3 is TGTGCCAGCAGTTTACGGGACTTCTACGAGCAGTACTTC. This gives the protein CASSLRDFYEQYF.

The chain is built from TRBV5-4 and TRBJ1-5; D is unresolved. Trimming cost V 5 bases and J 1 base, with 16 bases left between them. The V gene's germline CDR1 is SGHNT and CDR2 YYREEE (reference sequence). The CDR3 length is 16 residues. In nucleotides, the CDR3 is TGTGCCAGCAGAGTCTGGGGAGGGAGCAGCAATCAGCCCCAGCATTTT. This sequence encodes CASRVWGGSSNQPQHF.

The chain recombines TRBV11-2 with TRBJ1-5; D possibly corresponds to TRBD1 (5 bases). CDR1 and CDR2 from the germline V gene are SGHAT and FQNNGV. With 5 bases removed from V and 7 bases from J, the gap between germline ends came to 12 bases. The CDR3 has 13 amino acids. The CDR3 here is CASSIQDGQPQHF. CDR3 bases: TGTGCCAGCAGCATACAGGATGGGCAGCCCCAGCATTTT.

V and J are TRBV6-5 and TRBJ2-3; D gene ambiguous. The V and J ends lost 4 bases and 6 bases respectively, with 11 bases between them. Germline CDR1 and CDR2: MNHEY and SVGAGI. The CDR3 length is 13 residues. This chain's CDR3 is CASSSDVRDTQYF. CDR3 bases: TGTGCCAGCAGTTCGGACGTGAGGGATACGCAGTATTTT.

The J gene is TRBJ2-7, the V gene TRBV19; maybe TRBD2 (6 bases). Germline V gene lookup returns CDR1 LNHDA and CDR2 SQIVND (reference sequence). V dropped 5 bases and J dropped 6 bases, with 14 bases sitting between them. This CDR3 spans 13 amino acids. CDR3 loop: CASSWLGGSEQYF. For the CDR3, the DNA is TGTGCCAGTAGTTGGTTGGGAGGTAGCGAGCAGTACTTC.

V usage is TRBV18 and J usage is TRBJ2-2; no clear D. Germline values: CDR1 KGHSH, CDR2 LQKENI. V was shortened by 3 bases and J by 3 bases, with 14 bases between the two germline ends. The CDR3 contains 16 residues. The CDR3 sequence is CASSPATPLDTGELFF. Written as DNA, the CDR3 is TGTGCCAGCTCACCTGCGACACCTCTCGACACCGGGGAGCTGTTTTTT.

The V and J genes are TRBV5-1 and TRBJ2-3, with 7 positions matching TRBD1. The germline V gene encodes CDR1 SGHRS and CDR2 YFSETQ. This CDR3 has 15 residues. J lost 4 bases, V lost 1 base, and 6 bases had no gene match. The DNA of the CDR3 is TGCGCCAGCAGCTTGATGACAGGGTCGGCAGATACGCAGTATTTT. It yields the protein CASSLMTGSADTQYF.

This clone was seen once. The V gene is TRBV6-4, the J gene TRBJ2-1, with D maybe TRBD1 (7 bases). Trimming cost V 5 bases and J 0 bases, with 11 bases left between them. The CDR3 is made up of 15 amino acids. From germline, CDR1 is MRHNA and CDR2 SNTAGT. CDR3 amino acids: CASSTQGGSYNEQFF. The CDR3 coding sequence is TGTGCCAGCAGTACCCAGGGGGGCTCCTACAATGAGCAGTTCTTC.

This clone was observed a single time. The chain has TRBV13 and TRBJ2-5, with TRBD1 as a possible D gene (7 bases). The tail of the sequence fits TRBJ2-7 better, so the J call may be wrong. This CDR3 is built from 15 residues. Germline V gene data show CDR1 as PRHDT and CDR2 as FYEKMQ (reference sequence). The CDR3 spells CASSEQGRLNYEQYF. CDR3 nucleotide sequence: TGTGCCAGCAGCGAACAGGGGAGGCTAAACTACGAGCAGTACTTC.

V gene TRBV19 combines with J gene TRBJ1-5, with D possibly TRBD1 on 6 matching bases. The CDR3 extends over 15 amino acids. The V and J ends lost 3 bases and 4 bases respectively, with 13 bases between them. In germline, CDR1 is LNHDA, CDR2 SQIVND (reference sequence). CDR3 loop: CASSIYGQLNQPQHF. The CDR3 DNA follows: TGTGCCAGTAGTATTTACGGACAGTTAAATCAGCCCCAGCATTTT.

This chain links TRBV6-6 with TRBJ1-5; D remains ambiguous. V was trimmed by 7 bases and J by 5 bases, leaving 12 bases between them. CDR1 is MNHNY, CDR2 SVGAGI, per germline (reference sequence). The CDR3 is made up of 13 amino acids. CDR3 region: CASIFSPDQPQHF. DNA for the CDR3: TGTGCCAGCATTTTCTCCCCAGATCAGCCCCAGCATTTT.

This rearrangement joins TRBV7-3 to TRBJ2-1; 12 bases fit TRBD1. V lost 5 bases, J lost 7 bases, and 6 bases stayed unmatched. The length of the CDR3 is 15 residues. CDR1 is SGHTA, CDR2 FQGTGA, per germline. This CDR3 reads CASSQGQGAHNEQFF. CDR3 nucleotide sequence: TGTGCCAGCAGCCAGGGACAGGGGGCGCATAATGAGCAGTTCTTC.

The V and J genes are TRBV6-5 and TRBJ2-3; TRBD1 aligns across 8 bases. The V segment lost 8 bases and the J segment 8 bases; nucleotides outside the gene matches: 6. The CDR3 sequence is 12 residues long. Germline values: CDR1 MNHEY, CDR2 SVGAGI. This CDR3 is CASGFGQGTQYF. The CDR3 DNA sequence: TGTGCCAGCGGATTCGGACAGGGTACGCAGTATTTT.

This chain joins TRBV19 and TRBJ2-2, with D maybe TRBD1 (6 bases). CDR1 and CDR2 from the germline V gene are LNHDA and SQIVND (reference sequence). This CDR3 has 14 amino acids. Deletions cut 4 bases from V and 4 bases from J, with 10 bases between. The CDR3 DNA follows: TGTGCCAGTAGTAGAGGGGACATCACCGGGGAGCTGTTTTTT. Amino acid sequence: CASSRGDITGELFF.

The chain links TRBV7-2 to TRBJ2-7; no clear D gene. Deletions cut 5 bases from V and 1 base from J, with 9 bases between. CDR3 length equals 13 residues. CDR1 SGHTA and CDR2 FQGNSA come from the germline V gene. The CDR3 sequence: CASSATLSYEQYF. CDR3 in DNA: TGTGCCAGCAGCGCTACCCTATCCTACGAGCAGTACTTC.